Sequencing of this T cell receptor (beta chain) was carried out in a study of OX40 agonist ivuxolimab in advanced cancers. Patients were excluded for autoimmune disease history or systemic immunosuppression. Produced via immunoSEQ multiplex PCR; TCRdb's table is partial and in-frame only. Of roughly 97,000 clones in the sample, approximately 87% were seen once. V gave up 6 bases and J gave up 8 bases; unmatched junction bases: 9. This CDR3 comprises 14 residues. The germline V gene has CDR1 MNHEY and CDR2 SMNVEV (reference sequence). Here the sequenced sample was CD4+ or CD8+ T cells sorted from blood, taken in a trial of the OX40 agonist ivuxolimab. The J gene is TRBJ1-1, the V gene TRBV27; 10 bases match TRBD1. This clonotype was sampled from an adult with an advanced solid tumor such as melanoma, head and neck, liver or kidney cancer. Written as DNA, the CDR3 is TGTGCCAGCAGGAACGACAGGGGGCGCGAAGAAGCTTTCTTT. Its protein product is CASRNDRGREEAFF.